This is a list of T cell receptor beta chains from one sample in a study of blood T cells in healthy people across ages. TCRdb reanalysed the 5' RACE reads using MiXCR and keeps one entry per CDR3 protein. The sample holds about 970,000 distinct CDR3 sequences, about 51% seen once. Source material: blood. These receptors were obtained from a woman in her fifties or sixties in good health. Each CDR3 is given with its conserved first and last residue. The D gene is left open where the match is weak. Not every row has a clone size; where given, it reads once, few, many or a size class.

.	TRBV27	few	TRBJ2-5	TGTGCCAGCAGTTTATTCAAGACCCAGTACTTC	CASSLFKTQYF
TRBD1	TRBV6-5	.	TRBJ2-2	TGTGCCAGCAGTTACTCGACAGGGCTCGGGGAGCTGTTTTTT	CASSYSTGLGELFF
.	TRBV7-2	many	TRBJ2-3	TGTGCCAGCAGCCCTTTACTAGGTCTGGATACGCAGTATTTT	CASSPLLGLDTQYF
.	TRBV7-9	.	TRBJ2-7	TGTGCCAGCAACATGAGGGGGGGTCCCTCCTACGAGCAGTACTTC	CASNMRGGPSYEQYF
TRBD2	TRBV7-2	many	TRBJ2-5	TGTGCCAGCAGCTTAGGGACTAGGGAGACCCAGTACTTC	CASSLGTRETQYF
TRBD2	TRBV15	.	TRBJ2-1	TGTGCCACCAGCAGAGCCGGGACTAGCGGGAGGCGCGAGCAGTTCTTC	CATSRAGTSGRREQFF
.	TRBV7-9	.	TRBJ1-1	TGTGCCAGCAGCTTTGGAGGGCGGAGTACTGAAGCTTTCTTT	CASSFGGRSTEAFF
.	TRBV12-3/TRBV12-4	.	TRBJ1-2	TGTGCCAGCAGTTTAGAAGGGATGTATTATGGCTACACCTTC	CASSLEGMYYGYTF
.	TRBV21-1	.	TRBJ1-6	TGTGCCAGCAGCCCCGAGACAGGGTATTCACCCCTCCACTTT	CASSPETGYSPLHF
.	TRBV27	once	TRBJ2-7	TGTGCCAGCAGTTTAGGAGGGATGGGCGAGCAGTACTTC	CASSLGGMGEQYF
.	TRBV28	.	TRBJ2-1	TGTGCCAGCAGTTTATTTTGGAGGGCGAAAAATGAGCAGTTCTTC	CASSLFWRAKNEQFF
TRBD2	TRBV3-1	few	TRBJ2-7	TGTGCCAGCAGCCCACATAGCGGGAGGCCTCAGGATCACGAGCAGTACTTC	CASSPHSGRPQDHEQYF
.	TRBV5-1	.	TRBJ2-7	TGCGCCAGCAGCTGGGTTGAGGGGTACGAGCAGTACTTC	CASSWVEGYEQYF
TRBD1	TRBV4-1	.	TRBJ2-2	TGCGCCAGCAGCCAAGACAGAGGGACAGGGGGCCTGATCGGGGAGCTGTTTTTT	CASSQDRGTGGLIGELFF
TRBD1	TRBV20-1	.	TRBJ1-2	TGCAGTGCCAGGGGGAGGTGCGGCTACACCTTC	CSARGRCGYTF
.	TRBV5-1	.	TRBJ2-2	TGCGCCAGCAGCTTGGCCACAGTGGGCACCGGGGAGCTGTTTTTT	CASSLATVGTGELFF
TRBD2	TRBV4-1	.	TRBJ2-7	TGCGCCAGCAGCCAAGTATTAGCGGGAGGGTCCTACGAGCAGTACTTC	CASSQVLAGGSYEQYF
.	TRBV5-1	few	TRBJ2-3	TGCGCCAGCAGCTTGGAGCTACCAACAGATACGCAGTATTTT	CASSLELPTDTQYF
TRBD2	TRBV10-3	few	TRBJ2-6	TGTGCCATCAGTGAGGGGAGGGCAGGGGCCAACGTCCTGACTTTC	CAISEGRAGANVLTF
.	TRBV20-1	few	TRBJ2-7	TGCAGTCTTACCTCCCCTCCAACAGGGGAGCAGTACTTC	CSLTSPPTGEQYF
TRBD1	TRBV2	.	TRBJ2-6	TGTGCCAGCAGGGGGACAGCCTCTAACTCTGGGGCCAACGTCCTGACTTTC	CASRGTASNSGANVLTF
.	TRBV5-1	.	TRBJ1-2	TGCGCCAGCAGCCTTGAATCGAGGGGATACTATGGCTACACCTTC	CASSLESRGYYGYTF
TRBD2	TRBV7-2	many	TRBJ2-7	TGTGCCAGCAGCAACTTAGCGGGAGGGACCTACGAGCAGTACTTC	CASSNLAGGTYEQYF
TRBD2	TRBV4-3	many	TRBJ2-1	TGCGCCAGCAGCCAGGGTAGCGGGAGGGCCCTCGTCAATGAGCAGTTCTTC	CASSQGSGRALVNEQFF
.	TRBV27	few	TRBJ1-2	TGTGCCAGCAGTCCACAACGAAGGAGCCTTCGCCGTGGCTACACCTTC	CASSPQRRSLRRGYTF
.	TRBV3-1	.	TRBJ1-5	TGTGCCAGCAGCCAAGATTCGGCGGGGGGAGGCAATCAGCCCCAGCATTTT	CASSQDSAGGGNQPQHF
.	TRBV7-9	few	TRBJ2-1	TGTGCCAGCAGCCCCATGACTGTTTACAATGAGCAGTTCTTC	CASSPMTVYNEQFF
.	TRBV4-3	.	TRBJ2-1	TGCGCCAGCAGCCAAGATATCCCGACTCCACCATCCTACAATGAGCAGTTCTTC	CASSQDIPTPPSYNEQFF
TRBD1	TRBV10-3	.	TRBJ2-7	TGTGCCATCAGTGCCGACAGGGGCTCGTACGAGCAGTACTTC	CAISADRGSYEQYF
.	TRBV3-1	.	TRBJ2-7	TGTGCCAGCAGCCAATCCCCAGGGAGCGTCGAGCAGTACTTC	CASSQSPGSVEQYF
TRBD2	TRBV13	.	TRBJ2-5	TGTGCCAGCAGCTCCGGGACTAGCGGGAAAGAGACCCAGTACTTC	CASSSGTSGKETQYF
.	TRBV5-1	.	TRBJ2-3	TGCGCCAGCCGTTCCGGGAGCTTGGATACGCAGTATTTT	CASRSGSLDTQYF
TRBD2	TRBV11-2	.	TRBJ2-3	TGTGCCAGCAGCTTAACTAGCGGGACGATAGATACGCAGTATTTT	CASSLTSGTIDTQYF
TRBD2	TRBV20-1	.	TRBJ2-3	TGCAGTGCTAGATGGGGTGAGGGACTAGCGGCCCCCCCAGATACGCAGTATTTT	CSARWGEGLAAPPDTQYF
.	TRBV4-3	.	TRBJ2-1	TGCGCCAGCAGCCCGACAGAGAACAATGAGCAGTTCTTC	CASSPTENNEQFF
TRBD1	TRBV4-2	.	TRBJ2-1	TGTGCCAGCAGCCAAGATTTGAACACCGGGACAGGGGGGATCTTGGTGCAGTTCTTC	CASSQDLNTGTGGILVQFF
TRBD1	TRBV4-1	.	TRBJ2-7	TGCGCCAGCAGCCAAGATGAGGGGGCGAATAAGTTCTACGAGCAGTACTTC	CASSQDEGANKFYEQYF
TRBD1	TRBV15	few	TRBJ1-2	TGTGCCACCAGCAGCGAAAAGGGGACAGGGGGCCTCTATGGCTACACCTTC	CATSSEKGTGGLYGYTF
TRBD1	TRBV20-1	.	TRBJ2-4	TGCAGTGCTAGAGATAACAGGGGGGCCAAAAACATTCAGTACTTC	CSARDNRGAKNIQYF
TRBD2	TRBV7-2	.	TRBJ2-7	TGTGCCAGCAGCTTAATTTCTAGCGGCTCCTACGAGCAGTACTTC	CASSLISSGSYEQYF
.	TRBV27	.	TRBJ2-3	TGTGCCAGCAAAGAGAGAAACTTCTATACGCAGTATTTT	CASKERNFYTQYF
.	TRBV20-1	.	TRBJ2-7	TGCAGTGCTAGAGCAGGACAGATCCCTTTGATAGTAGCCTACGAGCAGTACTTC	CSARAGQIPLIVAYEQYF
.	TRBV5-1	.	TRBJ2-5	TGCGCCAGCACCTCCGTTGAGACCCAGTACTTC	CASTSVETQYF
TRBD2	TRBV7-2	many	TRBJ2-5	TGCGCCAGCAGCCTTAGCGGGAGAGAGACCCAGTACTTC	CASSLSGRETQYF
.	TRBV27	.	TRBJ2-7	TGTGCCAGCAAGTCGGCGGGTCCTTCCTACGAGCAGTACTTC	CASKSAGPSYEQYF
TRBD1	TRBV12-5	.	TRBJ2-5	TGTGCTAGTGGTTTGGGACAGGGGTTGGGAGAGACCCAGTACTTC	CASGLGQGLGETQYF
TRBD2	TRBV28	few	TRBJ2-3	TGTGCCAACCTCCGGGCGACTAGCGGGAGGGCAGATACGCAGTATTTT	CANLRATSGRADTQYF
.	TRBV20-1	.	TRBJ2-7	TGCAGCGCCCTAACGGGCTCGGAATTGGAGTACTTC	CSALTGSELEYF
.	TRBV3-1	few	TRBJ2-5	TGTGCCAGCAGCCAAGCTAGAGGGCAGGAGACCCAGTACTTC	CASSQARGQETQYF
.	TRBV3-1	.	TRBJ2-7	TGTGCCAGCAGCCAAGATTCGAACGAGCAGTACTTC	CASSQDSNEQYF
TRBD2	TRBV20-1	.	TRBJ2-5	TGCAGTGCCGAATCGGGAGGGGAGACCCAGTACTTC	CSAESGGETQYF